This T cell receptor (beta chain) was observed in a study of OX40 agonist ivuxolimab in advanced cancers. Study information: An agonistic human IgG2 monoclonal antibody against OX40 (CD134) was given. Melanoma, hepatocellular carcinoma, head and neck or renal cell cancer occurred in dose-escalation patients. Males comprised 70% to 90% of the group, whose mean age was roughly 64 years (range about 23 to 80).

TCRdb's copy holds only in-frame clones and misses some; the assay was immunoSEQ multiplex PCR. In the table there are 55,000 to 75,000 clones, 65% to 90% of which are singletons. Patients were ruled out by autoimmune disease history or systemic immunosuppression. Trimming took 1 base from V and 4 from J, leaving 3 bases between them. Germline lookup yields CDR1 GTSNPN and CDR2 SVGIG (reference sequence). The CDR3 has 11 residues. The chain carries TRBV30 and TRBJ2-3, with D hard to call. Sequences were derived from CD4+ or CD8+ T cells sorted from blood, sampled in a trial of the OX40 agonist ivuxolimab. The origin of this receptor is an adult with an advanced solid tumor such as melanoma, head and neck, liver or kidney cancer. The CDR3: CAWSGADTQYF. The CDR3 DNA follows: TGTGCCTGGAGTGGGGCAGATACGCAGTATTTT.